A single TCR beta chain is shown here with its context. The assay was immunoSEQ multiplex PCR, and TCRdb's table has in-frame clones only and misses some. The sample holds more than 85,000 clones, roughly 75% seen once. The length of the CDR3 is 15 residues. The V end lost 4 bases, the J end lost 0 bases, and 13 bases lay between the germline ends. Germline lookup yields CDR1 GTSNPN and CDR2 SVGIG (reference sequence). The sample originates from a study of blood T cell repertoires in COVID-19. Sequenced input: peripheral blood. The receptor's source is a woman between 50 and 59 years old with acute or convalescent COVID-19. The gene calls are TRBV30 and TRBJ1-3, with D possibly TRBD1 on 6 matching bases. The CDR3 region is CAWTRTASSGNTIYF. The CDR3 DNA is TGTGCCTGGACCAGGACAGCAAGCTCTGGAAACACCATATATTTT.